The 14 T cell receptor beta chains below were found in one sample sequenced in a study of neurological immune-mediated disorders. TCRdb itself ran the 5' RACE reads through MiXCR, one entry per CDR3 protein. The sample has about 19,000 distinct CDR3 sequences; 6% to 8.5% are singletons. Sequenced: CD8+ T cells from blood. The receptors here all came from a woman in her twenties or thirties with HTLV-1-associated myelopathy (HAM/TSP).

This clonotype was picked up many times. The CDR3 protein is CASSLRPASGRTGELFF. CDR3 nucleotide sequence: TGTGCCAGCAGCCTCAGACCGGCTAGCGGGCGCACCGGGGAGCTGTTTTTT. The chain uses TRBV9 and TRBJ2-2; 8 bases map to TRBD2. J lost 4 bases, V lost 4 bases, and 12 bases had no gene match. The CDR3 spans 17 residues. The V gene's germline CDR1 is SGDLS and CDR2 YYNGEE.

The sample holds a few counts of this clonotype. The chain carries TRBV7-6 and TRBJ2-7; D unresolved. Trimming took 8 bases from V and 3 from J, leaving 14 bases between them. CDR1 and CDR2 (germline): SGHVS, FNYEAQ. The CDR3 length is 13 residues. CDR3 amino acids: CASGQEERYEQYF. DNA for the CDR3: TGTGCCAGCGGGCAAGAAGAACGCTACGAGCAGTACTTC.

There are many counts of this clonotype. This chain joins TRBV12-3 or TRBV12-4 and TRBJ1-2; D perhaps matches TRBD1 (5 bases). This CDR3 spans 12 amino acids. V lost 6 bases and J lost 8, with 13 bases in between. The CDR3 loop reads CASSDRDWGYTF. The CDR3 DNA follows: TGTGCCAGCAGCGATCGGGACTGGGGCTACACCTTC.

This clonotype appeared many times. This chain links TRBV7-6 with TRBJ2-1; 7 nucleotides match TRBD2. V shed 5 bases, J shed 6 bases, and the junction held 19 bases outside the gene matches. The CDR3 covers 18 residues. Germline CDR1 is SGHVS and CDR2 is FNYEAQ. The DNA of the CDR3 is TGTGCCAGCAGCCTCGCAAGAGGACCCGGGGGGTTTGTCAATGAGCAGTTCTTC. This encodes CASSLARGPGGFVNEQFF.

By share, this clonotype counts as medium-sized. V is TRBV5-1 and J is TRBJ1-5; tentatively, D is TRBD1 (5 bases). The CDR3 extends over 14 amino acids. Germline V gene lookup returns CDR1 SGHRS and CDR2 YFSETQ. The V end lost 0 bases, the J end lost 6 bases, and 10 bases lay between the germline ends. DNA of the CDR3: TGCGCCAGCAGCTTGGTGGCGGGGGGTCAGCCCCAGCATTTT. Its translation is CASSLVAGGQPQHF.

The V call is TRBV20-1, the J call TRBJ2-3; D unclear. This CDR3 contains 16 residues. Germline values: CDR1 DFQATT, CDR2 SNEGSKA (reference sequence). Trimming pared 5 bases from V and 2 bases from J, leaving 20 bases between. The DNA of the CDR3 is TGCAGTGCTGTAGATGGCACAGAGACCTACACAGATACGCAGTATTTT. Translation: CSAVDGTETYTDTQYF.

The sample holds many counts of this clonotype. The chain is built from TRBV29-1 and TRBJ2-1; D is undetermined. Between the trimmed V and J ends, which lost 3 bases and 5 bases, there was a span of 5 bases. The CDR3 covers 11 residues. Looked up from germline, CDR1 is SQVTM and CDR2 is ANQGSEA. DNA for the CDR3: TGCAGCGTTGACGCCAACAATGAGCAGTTCTTC. This sequence encodes CSVDANNEQFF.

This clonotype was observed at least ten times. With a much larger clone just one base away, this may be a read error. The chain employs TRBV2 and TRBJ2-3; 10 bases map to TRBD2. CDR3 length equals 17 residues. CDR1 and CDR2 (germline): SNHLY, FYNNEI. The CDR3 sequence is CAGSEEDLAGGTDTQYF. CDR3 nucleotide sequence: TGTGCCGGCAGTGAGGAGGATCTAGCGGGGGGCACAGATACGCAGTATTTT.

This clonotype was picked up many times. The gene calls are TRBV3-1 and TRBJ1-2, with a tentative D call TRBD1 (6 bases). The V gene's germline CDR1 is LGHDT and CDR2 YNNKEL (reference sequence). This CDR3 has 15 amino acids. The ends were cut back, 2 bases at V and 7 bases at J, with 17 bases in the middle. The CDR3 sequence: CASSQRDTGPGGYTF. The CDR3 coding sequence is TGTGCCAGCAGCCAAAGGGACACCGGGCCTGGTGGCTACACCTTC.

This clonotype was seen ten or more times. The J gene is TRBJ1-1, the V gene TRBV5-5, with a tentative D call TRBD1 (5 bases). Germline V CDR1 and CDR2: SGHKS, YYEKEE (reference sequence). The CDR3 consists of 13 residues. Trimming pared 0 bases from V and 4 bases from J, leaving 7 bases between. CDR3 sequence reads: CASSLGGVTEAFF. The DNA of the CDR3 is TGTGCCAGCAGCTTGGGAGGGGTCACTGAAGCTTTCTTT. The full variable domain, rest sourced from reference TRBV5-5 and TRBJ1-1, is DAGVTQSPTHLIKTRGQQVTLRCSPISGHKSVSWYQQVLGQGPQFIFQYYEKEERGRGNFPDRFSARQFPNYSSELNVNALLLGDSALYLCASSLGGVTEAFFGQGTRLTVV.

The sample holds many counts of this clonotype. The V gene is TRBV7-9, the J gene TRBJ1-1, with no clear D. V was cut by 5 bases and J by 4 bases, with 8 bases left in between. The CDR3 spans 12 residues. CDR1 SEHNR and CDR2 FQNEAQ come from the germline V gene (reference sequence). The CDR3, as DNA: TGTGCCAGCAGCCGTGGGAGCACTGAAGCTTTCTTT. Its translation is CASSRGSTEAFF. The variable domain in full, completed from reference TRBV7-9 and TRBJ1-1, reads DTGVSQNPRHKITKRGQNVTFRCDPISEHNRLYWYRQTLGQGPEFLTYFQNEAQLEKSRLLSDRFSAERPKGSFSTLEIQRTEQGDSAMYLCASSRGSTEAFFGQGTRLTVV.

This clonotype was observed at least ten times. A much more abundant neighbour one base away suggests this may be a read error. CDR3 nucleotides: TGTGTCAGCAGTTACTCGTCAGGGACGAACACCGGGGAGCTGTTTTTT. Translation: CVSSYSSGTNTGELFF. The chain uses TRBV6-5 and TRBJ2-2; D perhaps matches TRBD1 (5 bases). This CDR3 is 16 amino acids long. Germline loops: CDR1 MNHEY, CDR2 SVGAGI.

This clonotype showed up just a few times. This CDR3 reads CASSLLEGAGELFF. CDR3 sequence (DNA): TGTGCCAGCAGTTTGCTTGAGGGGGCCGGGGAGCTGTTTTTT. This sequence joins TRBV12-3 or TRBV12-4 and TRBJ2-2; TRBD1 might be the D (6 bases). CDR3 size: 14 residues. V was clipped by 3 bases and J by 6 bases, with 11 bases between them.

There are many counts of this clonotype. V is TRBV11-2 and J is TRBJ2-7; TRBD1 agrees at 7 bases. Per the germline V gene, CDR1 is SGHAT and CDR2 is FQNNGV. The ends lost 3 bases at V and 2 bases at J; junction bases unmatched: 1. The CDR3 totals 13 residues. This chain's CDR3 is CASSLGQPYEQYF. The CDR3 DNA is TGTGCCAGCAGCTTGGGACAGCCCTACGAGCAGTACTTC.